This T cell receptor (beta chain) was recorded in a study of blood T cell repertoires in COVID-19. About the research overall: There were acute and convalescent COVID-19 samples, and they came from the United States, Italy and Spain.

Germline loops: CDR1 MNHNY, CDR2 SVGAGI (reference sequence). CDR3 length: 15 amino acids. The V segment lost 7 bases and the J segment 5 bases; nucleotides outside the gene matches: 9. Original methodology: For nucleated cells, counts were estimated from reference gene primer amplification. The repertoire was sequenced with immunoSEQ multiplex PCR; TCRdb's copy has only in-frame clones and lacks some. V, J and clone size derive from that table, while D and trimming were established from the DNA sequence. The table shows some 240,000 clones, with roughly 84% occurring only once. The specimen sequenced was peripheral blood. This rearrangement joins TRBV6-6 to TRBJ2-2; TRBD1 aligns across 8 bases. The TCR was taken from a woman aged 35 to 49 who had recovered from COVID-19. The CDR3 spells CASNKGQGGTGELFF. CDR3 nucleotide sequence: TGTGCCAGCAACAAAGGACAGGGCGGAACCGGGGAGCTGTTTTTT.